The 5 T cell receptor beta chains below come from one sample, sequenced in a study of Graves' ophthalmopathy and Graves' hyperthyroidism. RNA transcripts were the source from which TCR beta CDR3 regions were amplified. HTBI-primed first-round RT-PCR preceded second-round multiplex PCR. TCRdb itself ran the multiplex PCR reads through MiXCR, one entry per CDR3 protein. There are about 550,000 distinct CDR3 sequences in the sample; 35% to 45% occur only once, and over 3.5% lies in the top ten. Material: peripheral blood or thyroid tissue (not recorded which). The receptors stem from an adult man with Graves' hyperthyroidism.

Comment on this clonotype: A much larger clone lies a single base off, so this may be a read error. The gene calls are TRBV6-6 and TRBJ2-7; the match to TRBD1 covers 7 bases. CDR3 length equals 16 residues. The germline gives CDR1 MNHNY, CDR2 SVGAGI (reference sequence). The V segment lost 2 bases and the J segment 5 bases; nucleotides outside the gene matches: 12. CDR3 amino acids: CASSYQTGASFHEQYF. The CDR3 nucleotides read TGTGCCAGCAGTTACCAAACAGGGGCTAGCTTCCACGAGCAGTACTTC.

The rearrangement uses TRBV7-6 and TRBJ2-2; no reliable D call. Trimming took off 3 bases at V and 4 bases at J, with 9 bases between the two ends. CDR1 is SGHVS and CDR2 is FNYEAQ in the germline V gene. The CDR3 spans 14 residues. The DNA of the CDR3 is TGTGCCAGCAGCTTGTGGTTGGGCACCGGGGAGCTGTTTTTT. It codes for CASSLWLGTGELFF.

This clonotype turned up a few times. This rearrangement joins TRBV7-8 to TRBJ1-2; TRBD1 matches at 9 bases. CDR3 length: 13 residues. Looked up from germline, CDR1 is SGHVS and CDR2 is FQNEAQ. The V and J ends lost 4 bases and 7 bases, in that order; junction bases with no gene match: 4. The CDR3 DNA is TGTGCCAGCAGCTATACAGGGGGCAGTGGCTACACCTTC. This codes for CASSYTGGSGYTF.

With regard to this clonotype: A much larger clone is a single base away; this may be a read error. The chain has TRBV7-3 and TRBJ1-3; 7 bases agree with TRBD1. The J segment lost 0 bases and the V segment lost 4 bases, leaving 15 bases of the junction unmatched. The CDR3 contains 19 residues. Germline V gene lookup returns CDR1 SGHTA and CDR2 FQGTGA. CDR3 in amino acids: CASSYAPGTVPLSGNTIYF. In DNA, the CDR3 is TGTGCCAGCAGCTACGCCCCGGGGACAGTACCCCTCTCTGGAAACACCATATATTTT.

This rearrangement joins TRBV5-1 to TRBJ2-7; D may be TRBD1 (5 bases). Trimming cost V 2 bases and J 5 bases, with 17 bases left between them. CDR1 is SGHRS, CDR2 YFSETQ, per germline. CDR3 size: 15 residues. CDR3: CASSFTRGPSDEQYF. The CDR3 bases are TGCGCCAGCAGCTTTACAAGGGGCCCGTCGGACGAGCAGTACTTC.